This entry features one T cell receptor (beta chain) sequence. Between the trimmed V and J ends, which lost 3 bases and 5 bases, there was a span of 8 bases. CDR1 is SGHTA and CDR2 is FQGTGA in the germline V gene. The CDR3 is made up of 14 amino acids. This sample is part of a study of T cells after somatic rescue of genetic block. This table comes from immunoSEQ multiplex PCR, and its TCRdb copy is limited to in-frame clones, with some not included. The sample has just over 14,000 clones, more than 65% seen once. The source material was peripheral blood mononuclear cells (PBMCs). This sequence originates from a boy aged 5-17 years. The chain has TRBV7-3 and TRBJ1-6, with D uncertain. The CDR3 sequence: CASSLGSNNSPLHF. The CDR3 region has the DNA TGTGCCAGCAGCTTGGGCAGCAATAATTCACCCCTCCACTTT.